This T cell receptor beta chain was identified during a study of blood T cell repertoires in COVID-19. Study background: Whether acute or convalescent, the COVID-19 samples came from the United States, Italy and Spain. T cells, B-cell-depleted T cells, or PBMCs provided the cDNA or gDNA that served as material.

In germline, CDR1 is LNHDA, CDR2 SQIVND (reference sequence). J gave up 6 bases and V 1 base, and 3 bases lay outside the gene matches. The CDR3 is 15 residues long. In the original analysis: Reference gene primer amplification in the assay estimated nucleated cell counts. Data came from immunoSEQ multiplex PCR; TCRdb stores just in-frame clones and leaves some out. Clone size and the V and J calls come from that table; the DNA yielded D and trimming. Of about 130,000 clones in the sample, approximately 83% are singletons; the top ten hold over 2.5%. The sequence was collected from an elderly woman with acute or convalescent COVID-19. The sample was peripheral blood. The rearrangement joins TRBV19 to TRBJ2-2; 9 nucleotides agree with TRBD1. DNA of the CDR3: TGTGCCAGTAGTATAGTGGGACAGGGTTCCGGGGAGCTGTTTTTT. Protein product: CASSIVGQGSGELFF.